This TCR beta chain was sequenced during a study of human T cells and chemical hapten exposure (dated by TCRdb to the early 2020s). Notes on the research overall: For sensitization, 2% DPC in acetone was applied to a 2 cm by 2 cm area of upper inner arm skin. Patch tests used Finn chambers with 0.01% DPC on the upper back, scored after 6 days by International Contact Dermatitis Research Group standards. Blood for TCR sequencing was provided by twenty-nine alopecia patients at one to four time points (pre-sensitization, 2, 6 and 24 weeks). Patient blood was sampled pre-sensitization (week 0) and at 2, 6 and about 24 weeks after DPC sensitization. The study tracked peripheral blood TCR repertoire changes in vivo during primary and secondary sensitization to the hapten diphenylcyclopropenone (DPC) in alopecia patients. Throughout the approximately 24-week study period, patients were also given weekly therapeutic DPC doses on the scalp. Alopecia areata with under or over 50% scalp involvement, alopecia totalis and alopecia universalis were represented in the patient cohort, which was mostly female. Libraries were pooled for sequencing, and variation in per-sample TCR yields was attributed mainly to small differences in library volumes within the pool.

Trimming removed 5 bases from V and 5 bases from J; the gene matches leave 11 bases unexplained. From the germline V gene, CDR1 is LGHNA and CDR2 is YSLEER. The CDR3 sequence holds 16 residues, the cysteine and phenylalanine included. The only DNA kept is the CDR3, 48 bases in frame from the first base. This clonotype showed up just a few times. Its specific antigen is unknown. No much larger clone exists at a distance of one base, and base qualities are not known. This specimen's time point label, per the study, means: patch test 3, about 24 weeks after DPC sensitization. Sample treatment or condition, as interpreted from the label and publication: therapeutic diphenylcyclopropenone sensitization with weekly scalp DPC. At every patch-test visit, the blood draw took place before the patch test was put on. To be eligible, patients had to be aged 18 to 70, diagnosed with alopecia and judged suitable for DPC therapy, while pregnant patients were excluded. Unfractionated whole blood was collected in Tempus Blood RNA tubes, and total RNA was extracted from that blood.

Library method: RACE. These reads were obtained on a NextSeq 500. During library preparation, unique molecular identifiers were attached to individual cDNA molecules so that TCRs could be counted in a quantitative, reproducible way. Each blood RNA sample was used to sequence both TCR alpha and TCR beta chains. As for how the authors treated the data: The median number of TCRs per sample was some 100,000, ranging from 23,224 to 690,600. V, J and CDR3 annotation of the TCR reads was performed with the Decombinator software suite. For PS versus PT1 abundance plots, all samples were subsampled to the same number of TCRs (28,000). TCRs were defined as expanded if absent before sensitization and observed at least eight times at the 2-week time point. Using fastp at Q25 and MiXCR, TCRdb reprocessed the public reads and kept productive beta chains. When rows share a CDR3 protein, they turn into one entry using the most common DNA and genes. What appears here as the V and J calls and clone size reflects TCRdb's work, not the paper's. The sample data list 150,000 to 200,000 distinct CDR3 sequences, and 20% to 25% of these were observed just once. The ten top clones hold 2.5% of the sample.

Points the paper makes about the study in general: Repeated subsampling changed both the strength of the expansion versus patch-test correlation and the threshold at which the correlation became significant. DPC sensitization did not change the number of TCRs with a frequency above 1 in 1000, and there was no evidence of changes in global repertoire structure. Significantly more large CDR3 similarity clusters were formed by expanded TCRs than by pre-sensitization or healthy control sets, consistent with antigen-driven responses. Because every patient had alopecia, a presumed autoimmune disease, the patients' immune response might differ from that of healthy individuals. Patch test score correlated positively with the number of PT1 expanded TCRs, reaching significance at thresholds 8, 16 and 32 but not at 4.

This TCR derives from a woman aged 35 to 49 with alopecia areata. Some clones in this sample may be carry-over from other donors' samples. The material sequenced was whole blood, taken in connection with sensitization to the hapten diphenylcyclopropenone (DPC). The chain uses TRBV4-3 and TRBJ2-4, and 8 junctional nucleotides match TRBD1. The CDR3 corresponds to CASSCEGQGFQNIQYF. The DNA sequence is TGCGCCAGCAGCTGCGAAGGACAGGGATTTCAAAACATTCAGTACTTC.